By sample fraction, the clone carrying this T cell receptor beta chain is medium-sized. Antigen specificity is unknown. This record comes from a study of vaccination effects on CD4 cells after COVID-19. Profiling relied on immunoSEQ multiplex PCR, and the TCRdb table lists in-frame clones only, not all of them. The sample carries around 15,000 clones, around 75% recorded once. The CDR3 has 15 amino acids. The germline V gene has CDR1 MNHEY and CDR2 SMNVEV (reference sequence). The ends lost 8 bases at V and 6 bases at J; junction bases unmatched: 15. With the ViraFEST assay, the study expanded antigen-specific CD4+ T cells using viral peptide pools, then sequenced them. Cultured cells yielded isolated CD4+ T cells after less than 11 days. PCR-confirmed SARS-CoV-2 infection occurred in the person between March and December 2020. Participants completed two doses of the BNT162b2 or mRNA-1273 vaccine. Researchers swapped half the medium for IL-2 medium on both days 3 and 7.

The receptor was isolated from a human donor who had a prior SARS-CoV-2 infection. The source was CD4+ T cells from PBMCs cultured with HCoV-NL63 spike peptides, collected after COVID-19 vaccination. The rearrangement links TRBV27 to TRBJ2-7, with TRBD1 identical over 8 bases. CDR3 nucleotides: TGTGCCAGCGGTGTCCGACAGGGGAGCTCGGGCGAGCAGTACTTC. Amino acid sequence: CASGVRQGSSGEQYF.